Following are 8 T cell receptor beta chains from one sample sequenced in a study of PD-1 blockade in classical Hodgkin lymphoma. The patients all showed relapse after autologous stem cell transplantation, while their brentuximab vedotin exposure varied. Sequenced by immunoSEQ multiplex PCR; TCRdb stores in-frame clones only, minus some. This sample has 60,000 to 65,000 clones, with 70% to 90% found just once. Material: peripheral blood mononuclear cells (PBMCs), obtained at baseline. All receptors come from a human donor with classical Hodgkin lymphoma.

The chain employs TRBV10-3 and TRBJ2-3; D might be TRBD1 (6 bases). Germline V gives CDR1 ENHRY, CDR2 SYGVKD. This CDR3 contains 13 residues. V shed 7 bases and J shed 2 bases, with 10 bases lying between them. CDR3 DNA sequence: TGTGCCATCACAGGGACAATCACAGATACGCAGTATTTT. Protein product: CAITGTITDTQYF.

The chain links TRBV11-3 to TRBJ2-3; TRBD1 agrees at 8 bases. Germline CDR1 is SGHNT and CDR2 is YENEEA. The CDR3 sequence is 16 residues long. Unmatched junction bases numbered 7, after V lost 4 bases and J lost 1 base. For the CDR3, the DNA is TGTGCCAGCAGCTCGGATCCAGGGGGCCGCACAGATACGCAGTATTTT. Translation: CASSSDPGGRTDTQYF. Combining the CDR3 with reference TRBV11-3 and TRBJ2-3 gives the whole variable domain EAGVVQSPRYKIIEKKQPVAFWCNPISGHNTLYWYLQNLGQGPELLIRYENEEAVDDSQLPKDRFSAERLKGVDSTLKIQPAELGDSAVYLCASSSDPGGRTDTQYFGPGTRLTVL.

The chain links TRBV19 to TRBJ1-6; TRBD1 matches at 7 bases. From germline, CDR1 is LNHDA and CDR2 SQIVND (reference sequence). V trimming: 4 bases; J trimming: 7 bases; junction bases outside the gene matches: 7. The CDR3 is 15 amino acids. CDR3 protein: CASSTAGTVNSPLHF. For the CDR3, the DNA is TGTGCCAGTAGTACAGCGGGGACAGTGAATTCACCCCTCCACTTT.

The rearrangement links TRBV7-9 to TRBJ2-7; D call uncertain. This CDR3 contains 16 residues. Trimming pared 2 bases from V and 6 bases from J, leaving 20 bases between. Germline CDR1 SEHNR, CDR2 FQNEAQ (reference sequence). The CDR3 DNA sequence: TGTGCCAGCAGCTTACCTCAGTTGGGGATCGTCCGCGAGCAGTACTTC. Amino acids: CASSLPQLGIVREQYF.

The V gene is TRBV6-5, the J gene TRBJ1-2, with 8 positions matching TRBD1. V was clipped by 6 bases and J by 6 bases; unmatched bases: 6. The CDR3 is 13 amino acids. Germline V gene sequence: CDR1 MNHEY, CDR2 SVGAGI. The CDR3 bases are TGTGCCAGCAGAGCACCAGGGGGCCATGGCTACACCTTC. It is translated as CASRAPGGHGYTF.

In DNA, the CDR3 is TGTGCCAGCAGCCCGGGCCGATGGGGGGACGGTACAAATCAGCCCCAGCATTTT. Translation: CASSPGRWGDGTNQPQHF. The chain combines TRBV11-1 with TRBJ1-5, with D possibly TRBD1 on 5 matching bases. CDR3 length equals 18 residues. Trimming left V 5 bases short and J 4 bases short, with 24 bases between. The germline V gene has CDR1 SGHAT and CDR2 FQDESV (reference sequence).

V usage is TRBV2 and J usage is TRBJ1-6; D unresolved. The CDR3 extends over 13 amino acids. V dropped 2 bases and J dropped 10 bases, with 9 bases sitting between them. Germline V CDR1 and CDR2: SNHLY, FYNNEI. The CDR3 DNA is TGTGCCAGCAGTGAAAGTAGCGGCTCACCCCTCCACTTT. Translated: CASSESSGSPLHF. Looking up the rest from reference TRBV2 and TRBJ1-6 gives the full variable domain: EPEVTQTPSHQVTQMGQEVILRCVPISNHLYFYWYRQILGQKVEFLVSFYNNEISEKSEIFDDQFSVERPDGSNFTLKIRSTKLEDSAMYFCASSESSGSPLHFGNGTRLTVT.

V usage is TRBV2 and J usage is TRBJ1-2, with D possibly TRBD1 on 6 matching bases. Trimming took 3 bases from V and 7 from J, leaving 12 bases between them. From germline, CDR1 is SNHLY and CDR2 FYNNEI. The CDR3 totals 13 residues. The CDR3 reads CASSDRQGLGYTF. The DNA for the CDR3 is TGTGCCAGCAGTGATCGGCAGGGGCTTGGCTACACCTTC. The variable domain in full, with the rest retrieved from reference TRBV2 and TRBJ1-2, is EPEVTQTPSHQVTQMGQEVILRCVPISNHLYFYWYRQILGQKVEFLVSFYNNEISEKSEIFDDQFSVERPDGSNFTLKIRSTKLEDSAMYFCASSDRQGLGYTFGSGTRLTVV.